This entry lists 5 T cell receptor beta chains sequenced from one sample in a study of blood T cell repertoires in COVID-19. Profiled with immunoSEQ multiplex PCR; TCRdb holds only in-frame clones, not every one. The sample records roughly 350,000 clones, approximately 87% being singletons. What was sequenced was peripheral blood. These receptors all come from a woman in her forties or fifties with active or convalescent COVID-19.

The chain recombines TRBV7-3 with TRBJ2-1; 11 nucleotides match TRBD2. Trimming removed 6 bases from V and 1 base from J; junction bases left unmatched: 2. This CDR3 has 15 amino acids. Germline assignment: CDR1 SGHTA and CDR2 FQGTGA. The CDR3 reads CASSIAGGSYNEQFF. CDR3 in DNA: TGTGCCAGCAGTATAGCGGGGGGGTCCTACAATGAGCAGTTCTTC.

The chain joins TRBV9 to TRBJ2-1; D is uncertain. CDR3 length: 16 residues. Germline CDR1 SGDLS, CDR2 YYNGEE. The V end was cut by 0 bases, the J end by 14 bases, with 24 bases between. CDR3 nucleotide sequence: TGTGCCAGCAGCGTAGGAGGCCACCGACTGGTGGATAAGGAGTTCTTC. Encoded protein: CASSVGGHRLVDKEFF.

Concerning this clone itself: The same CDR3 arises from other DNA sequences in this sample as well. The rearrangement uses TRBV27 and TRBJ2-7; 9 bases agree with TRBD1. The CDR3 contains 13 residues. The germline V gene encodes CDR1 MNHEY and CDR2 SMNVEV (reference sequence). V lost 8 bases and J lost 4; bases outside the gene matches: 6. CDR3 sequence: CASSRDRAYEQYF. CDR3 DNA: TGTGCCAGCTCCAGGGACAGGGCGTACGAGCAGTACTTC.

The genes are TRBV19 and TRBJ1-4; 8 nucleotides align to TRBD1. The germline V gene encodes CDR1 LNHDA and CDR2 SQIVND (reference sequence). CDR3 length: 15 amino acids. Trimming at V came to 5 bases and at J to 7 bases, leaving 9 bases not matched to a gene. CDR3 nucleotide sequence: TGTGCCAGTAGTGACAGGGGATTAGGAGTTGAAAAACTGTTTTTT. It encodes CASSDRGLGVEKLFF.

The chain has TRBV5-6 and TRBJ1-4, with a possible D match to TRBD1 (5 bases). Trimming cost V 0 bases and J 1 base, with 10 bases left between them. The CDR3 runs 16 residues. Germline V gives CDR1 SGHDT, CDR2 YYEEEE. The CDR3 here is CASSLGGKGTNEKLFF. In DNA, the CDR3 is TGTGCCAGCAGCTTGGGGGGCAAGGGAACTAATGAAAAACTGTTTTTT.